The rows below give T cell receptor beta chains drawn from one sample of a study of shared clonotypes between healthy human individuals. Sequencing used immunoSEQ multiplex PCR; TCRdb keeps in-frame clones, though not all of them. Of about 1,500,000 clones listed, roughly 96% are singletons. Sequenced sample: naive CD4+ T cells sorted from blood. These receptor sequences come from a young man in good health. Each CDR3 is given with its conserved first and last residue.

v_gene	j_gene	CDR3aa
TRBV19	TRBJ2-1	CASMRNGTQFF
TRBV18	TRBJ2-1	CASSRLSGTSASSYNEQFF
TRBV4-3	TRBJ2-1	CASSSHPGLANNEQFF
TRBV18	TRBJ2-1	CASSPRLADGNEQFF
TRBV9	TRBJ2-3	CASSVVGGTQYF
TRBV27	TRBJ1-1	CASSSPTGRNTEAFF
TRBV2	TRBJ2-1	CASRGGQSSYNEQFF
TRBV28	TRBJ2-7	CASSSVGQGFNEQYF
TRBV5-1	TRBJ2-1	CASSPDRVIPNEQFF
TRBV9	TRBJ1-1	CASSASSGMHTEAFF
TRBV9	TRBJ2-1	CASSVGDGLGGQFF
TRBV4-2	TRBJ2-7	CASSLRRLGDEQYF
TRBV28	TRBJ2-7	CASKESSNPYEQYF
TRBV28	TRBJ2-1	CASRSPGTSGRLNEQFF
TRBV28	TRBJ2-7	CASSLIPGQGSLWEQYF
TRBV28	TRBJ2-1	CASSRLAGGHHNVQFF
TRBV7-2	TRBJ1-1	CASSPYRRNTEAFF
TRBV5-1	TRBJ2-3	CASSLFRDSYTDTQYF
TRBV5-4	TRBJ2-6	CASSLEGGAGANVLTF
TRBV6-1	TRBJ2-1	CASSEFSLAGDWYNEQFF
TRBV2	TRBJ1-1	CASSDETVGEAFF
TRBV28	TRBJ2-7	CASSGTVLSYEQYF
TRBV18	TRBJ2-5	CASSPGSKTETQYF
TRBV28	TRBJ2-3	CASSSRRTSGGSMVTQYF
TRBV28	TRBJ2-1	CAILAGAEDNEQFF
TRBV28	TRBJ2-3	CASSLGNTDTQYF
TRBV6-5	TRBJ2-1	CASSYLLAGVGEQFF
TRBV28	TRBJ2-1	CASTPSAREQFF
TRBV9	TRBJ2-3	CASSVSSGLAQEVSADTQYF
TRBV6-6	TRBJ2-2	CASSSLVSDSGELFF
TRBV10-1	TRBJ2-1	CASSRDTYNEQFF
TRBV28	TRBJ1-1	CASSLLSFGGHTEAFF
TRBV7-3	TRBJ2-2	CASSFKNTGELFF
TRBV10-1	TRBJ2-2	CASSEGSSAGELFF
TRBV9	TRBJ2-3	CASSSPGTGVADTQYF
TRBV7-9	TRBJ2-1	CASSQLGPTEFF
TRBV29-1	TRBJ2-5	CSVIETQYF
TRBV27	TRBJ2-5	CASSSKPSGSTETQYF
TRBV28	TRBJ2-7	CASSLWVLAGGLAYEQYF
TRBV29-1	TRBJ2-5	CSVEGDRAYQETQYF
TRBV27	TRBJ2-2	CASNRDRAFPNTGELFF
TRBV6-6	TRBJ2-1	CASSSTAYNEQFF